The 24 T cell receptor beta chains in this list originate from one sample, sequenced in a study of control samples from healthy donors and cancer patients. Some clones are missing from TCRdb's copy, which holds only in-frame ones; the method was immunoSEQ multiplex PCR. The profile shows about 35,000 clones, about 94% of them singletons. Sequencing was performed on PBMCs. The receptor source for this set is a man between 40 and 49 years old with colorectal cancer.

In the case of this clone: The same CDR3 arises from other DNA sequences in this sample as well. The chain combines TRBV2 with TRBJ2-4; possibly TRBD1 for D (5 bases). Looked up from germline, CDR1 is SNHLY and CDR2 is FYNNEI. The CDR3 consists of 15 residues. V lost 3 bases and J 6 bases, leaving 15 bases between the germline ends. This chain's CDR3 is CASSEVLVRVNIQYF. The CDR3 coding sequence is TGTGCCAGCAGTGAGGTTTTAGTCAGGGTAAACATTCAGTACTTC.

This clone has a handful of counts. This sequence joins TRBV3-1 (or the pseudogene TRBV3-2) and TRBJ1-5; D is unresolved. The CDR3 covers 14 residues. V dropped 4 bases and J dropped 3 bases, with 10 bases sitting between them. Germline-derived CDR1 and CDR2 are LGHDT and YNNKEL (reference sequence). In DNA, the CDR3 is TGTGCCAGCAGCCCGTCCGGAGTCAATCAGCCCCAGCATTTT. It codes for CASSPSGVNQPQHF.

The chain is built from TRBV12-3 or TRBV12-4 and TRBJ2-7; D is unresolved. Between the trimmed V and J ends, which lost 4 bases and 3 bases, there was a span of 7 bases. The CDR3 has 12 residues. CDR3 in DNA: TGTGCCAGCAGTTACGGAATCTACGAGCAGTACTTC. As protein: CASSYGIYEQYF.

The chain employs TRBV7-9 and TRBJ2-7; D may be TRBD2 (5 bases). The CDR3 length is 13 residues. The ends were cut back, 2 bases at V and 1 base at J, with 6 bases in the middle. From germline, CDR1 is SEHNR and CDR2 FQNEAQ (reference sequence). The CDR3 is CASSLSGSYEQYF. Written as DNA, the CDR3 is TGTGCCAGCAGCTTAAGCGGATCCTACGAGCAGTACTTC.

This clone was picked up a small number of times. V is TRBV5-6 and J is TRBJ1-6; D is unresolved. The CDR3 is 15 amino acids. The germline CDR1 and CDR2 sequences are SGHDT and YYEEEE. The V end was cut by 1 base, the J end by 8 bases, with 13 bases between. The CDR3 bases are TGTGCCAGCAGCTTGTATGGGGAACGGGATTCACCCCTCCACTTT. Amino acids: CASSLYGERDSPLHF.

This clone was detected only once. This chain joins TRBV4-2 and TRBJ1-5; D is undetermined. Germline loops: CDR1 LGHNA, CDR2 YNFKEQ. V was pared by 2 bases and J by 4 bases, with 12 bases between. The CDR3 length is 15 residues. Here the CDR3 reads CASSQSSDPNQPQHF. CDR3 nucleotides: TGTGCCAGCAGCCAATCGTCGGACCCTAATCAGCCCCAGCATTTT.

The chain joins TRBV5-1 to TRBJ1-3; 11 nucleotides align to TRBD1. Germline V gene lookup returns CDR1 SGHRS and CDR2 YFSETQ. Losses at the gene ends were 4 bases for V and 8 bases for J; bases not matched to a gene: 5. This CDR3 spans 14 amino acids. CDR3 nucleotides: TGCGCCAGCAGCGGATCGGGACAGGGGGACACCATATATTTT. Residues: CASSGSGQGDTIYF.

The chain couples TRBV13 to TRBJ2-3; possibly TRBD1 for D (5 bases). CDR1 and CDR2 (germline): PRHDT, FYEKMQ (reference sequence). The CDR3 totals 14 residues. Trimming took 4 bases from V and 2 from J, leaving 10 bases between them. In nucleotides, the CDR3 is TGTGCCAGCAGCTACAGGAGACACACAGATACGCAGTATTTT. Translated: CASSYRRHTDTQYF. The variable domain in full, with the rest retrieved from reference TRBV13 and TRBJ2-3, is AAGVIQSPRHLIKEKRETATLKCYPIPRHDTVYWYQQGPGQDPQFLISFYEKMQSDKGSIPDRFSAQQFSDYHSELNMSSLELGDSALYFCASSYRRHTDTQYFGPGTRLTVL.

The chain employs TRBV11-3 and TRBJ1-2, with TRBD1 identical over 7 bases. Per germline, CDR1 SGHNT and CDR2 YENEEA. This CDR3 region has 14 residues. The J segment lost 2 bases and the V segment lost 0 bases, leaving 0 bases of the junction unmatched. In nucleotides, the CDR3 is TGTGCCAGCAGCTTAGAGACAGGGAACTATGGCTACACCTTC. Protein sequence: CASSLETGNYGYTF.

This chain connects TRBV9 to TRBJ2-1, with D unclear. CDR1 and CDR2 (germline): SGDLS, YYNGEE. V gave up 7 bases and J gave up 2 bases, with 16 bases separating them. The CDR3 spans 15 residues. The CDR3: CASALDSSTYNEQFF. The CDR3 bases are TGTGCCAGCGCATTGGATTCTTCAACCTACAATGAGCAGTTCTTC.

The chain employs TRBV6-6 and TRBJ1-1, with D uncertain. This CDR3 comprises 16 residues. Germline assignment: CDR1 MNHNY and CDR2 SVGAGI (reference sequence). Trimming removed 5 bases at V and 6 bases at J, with 22 bases between. CDR3 amino acids: CASSRPAGSGSAEAFF. Here the CDR3 DNA reads TGTGCCAGCAGTCGACCAGCGGGCTCGGGGAGCGCTGAAGCTTTCTTT.

In DNA form, the CDR3 reads TGTGCCAGCAGTAAACTAGCGGGGGGCTTTAATGAGCAGTTCTTC. This sequence encodes CASSKLAGGFNEQFF. The chain has TRBV27 and TRBJ2-1; 12 bases are shared with TRBD2. Germline trimming cut 5 bases from V and 7 bases from J; bases unmatched to any gene: 6. Germline V gene sequence: CDR1 MNHEY, CDR2 SMNVEV (reference sequence). The length of the CDR3 is 15 residues.

V usage is TRBV7-2 and J usage is TRBJ2-6, with D possibly TRBD2 on 5 matching bases. In germline, CDR1 is SGHTA, CDR2 FQGNSA. V dropped 5 bases and J dropped 2 bases, with 7 bases sitting between them. This CDR3 contains 14 residues. The CDR3 loop is CASSTGTGANVLTF. The CDR3 DNA reads as TGTGCCAGCAGCACCGGGACTGGGGCCAACGTCCTGACTTTC.

The rearrangement links TRBV10-1 to TRBJ2-4; TRBD1 matches at 9 bases. The CDR3 covers 16 residues. The ends lost 11 bases at V and 3 bases at J; junction bases unmatched: 14. Germline-derived CDR1 and CDR2 are WNHNN and SYGVQD (reference sequence). The CDR3 bases are TGCGCCGGACCGGGGACAGGGCGTCGGGGCAAAAACATTCAGTACTTC. This translates into CAGPGTGRRGKNIQYF.

This chain connects TRBV5-1 to TRBJ1-2; D is undetermined. The V gene lost 0 bases and the J gene lost 4 bases, with 7 bases spanning the gap. In germline, CDR1 is SGHRS, CDR2 YFSETQ. The CDR3 sequence is 13 residues long. The CDR3 DNA reads as TGCGCCAGCAGCTTGGAGGGCAGCTATGGCTACACCTTC. Residues: CASSLEGSYGYTF.

This rearrangement joins TRBV29-1 to TRBJ1-1; TRBD1 matches 9 bases. V lost 4 bases, J lost 6 bases, and 9 bases stayed unmatched. This CDR3 is built from 14 residues. Germline CDR1 SQVTM, CDR2 ANQGSEA. CDR3 DNA sequence: TGCAGCGTTGCGGCGGACAGGGGTTTCTCTGAAGCTTTCTTT. Encoded protein: CSVAADRGFSEAFF. The full variable domain, completed using reference TRBV29-1 and TRBJ1-1, is SAVISQKPSRDICQRGTSLTIQCQVDSQVTMMFWYRQQPGQSLTLIATANQGSEATYESGFVIDKFPISRPNLTFSTLTVSNMSPEDSSIYLCSVAADRGFSEAFFGQGTRLTVV.

This rearrangement joins TRBV7-3 to TRBJ2-3; 8 bases map to TRBD2. CDR3 size: 15 residues. Trimming took 4 bases from V and 2 from J; bases not matched to a gene: 5. The germline gives CDR1 SGHTA, CDR2 FQGTGA. In DNA form, the CDR3 reads TGTGCCAGCAGCTATAGCGGGGAGAACACAGATACGCAGTATTTT. It is translated as CASSYSGENTDTQYF.

The CDR3 sequence is CATSKSLEEQYF. CDR3 coding DNA: TGTGCCACCAGCAAGTCCCTGGAGGAGCAGTACTTC. J is TRBJ2-7 and V is TRBV15, with D unclear. This CDR3 is 12 amino acids long. Deletions cut 4 bases from V and 7 bases from J, with 11 bases between. Germline V gene sequence: CDR1 LNHNV, CDR2 YYDKDF (reference sequence).

V and J are TRBV2 and TRBJ1-1; D not certain. Germline CDR1 SNHLY, CDR2 FYNNEI. With 8 bases removed from V and 6 bases from J, the gap between germline ends came to 13 bases. This CDR3 is 12 amino acids long. The CDR3 loop reads CASGKGMAEAFF. The CDR3 region has the DNA TGTGCCAGCGGGAAAGGGATGGCTGAAGCTTTCTTT.

The chain carries TRBV7-2 and TRBJ2-1; D gene unclear. The CDR3 consists of 14 residues. Trimming removed 3 bases from V and 3 bases from J, with 9 bases in between. Germline CDR1 is SGHTA and CDR2 is FQGNSA. CDR3 amino acids: CASSFNAGYNEQFF. Here the CDR3 DNA reads TGTGCCAGCAGCTTTAACGCCGGCTACAATGAGCAGTTCTTC. Looking up the rest from reference TRBV7-2 and TRBJ2-1 gives the full variable domain: GAGVSQSPSNKVTEKGKDVELRCDPISGHTALYWYRQSLGQGLEFLIYFQGNSAPDKSGLPSDRFSAERTGGSVSTLTIQRTQQEDSAVYLCASSFNAGYNEQFFGPGTRLTVL.

The genes are TRBV7-9 and TRBJ1-6, with D maybe TRBD1 (5 bases). CDR1 is SEHNR, CDR2 FQNEAQ, per germline (reference sequence). Trimming pared 4 bases from V and 10 bases from J, leaving 17 bases between. CDR3 size: 15 residues. In DNA form, the CDR3 reads TGTGCCAGCAGCTCCCAAGGGGTTAAGGAATCACCCCTCCACTTT. It translates to CASSSQGVKESPLHF.

This clone was detected only once. The chain carries TRBV7-3 and TRBJ2-3, with 12 nucleotides matching TRBD2. Trimming at V came to 3 bases and at J to 0 bases, leaving 13 bases not matched to a gene. This CDR3 spans 20 amino acids. Per the germline V gene, CDR1 is SGHTA and CDR2 is FQGTGA. The CDR3 is CASSFGILAGGSGSTDTQYF. Written as DNA, the CDR3 is TGTGCCAGCAGCTTTGGGATTCTAGCGGGGGGGAGTGGAAGCACAGATACGCAGTATTTT.

The V gene is TRBV7-2, the J gene TRBJ2-7, with a weak D call TRBD1 (5 bases). Germline V gene data show CDR1 as SGHTA and CDR2 as FQGNSA. The V gene lost 5 bases and the J gene lost 0 bases, with 8 bases spanning the gap. The CDR3 runs 13 residues. The CDR3 DNA reads TGTGCCAGCAGCCGGACACGCTCCTACGAGCAGTACTTC. Translating it yields CASSRTRSYEQYF.

This sequence joins TRBV29-1 and TRBJ2-3; 7 bases are shared with TRBD1. The junction had 4 bases not matched to a gene; V was cut back by 3 bases and J by 4 bases. CDR3 length equals 13 residues. CDR1 is SQVTM, CDR2 ANQGSEA, per germline. In DNA form, the CDR3 reads TGCAGCGTTGAGAGGCAGGGGGCAGATACGCAGTATTTT. As protein: CSVERQGADTQYF.